This T cell receptor beta chain appears in the sequencing data of a study of monozygotic twins with cystic fibrosis. Study-level points and caveats: Shared CDR3 numbers were not associated with age, concordance or severity. In 13 of 16 pairs, V gene usage was closest to the co-twin's. Median Simpson clonality of approximately 0.0091 suggested naive T cells predominated.

The CDR3 spans 17 residues. V was trimmed by 4 bases and J by 0 bases, leaving 17 bases between them. Germline V gene data show CDR1 as PRHDT and CDR2 as FYEKMQ (reference sequence). Some clones are missing from TCRdb's copy, which holds only in-frame ones; the method was immunoSEQ multiplex PCR. Of around 34,000 clones listed, approximately 65% are singletons. A remark on this clone: Its antigen is not known.

The receptor was isolated from a girl aged 5-17 years with cystic fibrosis. The specimen was blood. The gene calls are TRBV13 and TRBJ2-3; D gene unclear. The CDR3 sequence: CASSYLSWATSTDTQYF. CDR3 nucleotide sequence: TGTGCCAGCAGCTATCTCTCGTGGGCTACTAGCACAGATACGCAGTATTTT. The full variable domain, with the rest looked up from reference TRBV13 and TRBJ2-3, is AAGVIQSPRHLIKEKRETATLKCYPIPRHDTVYWYQQGPGQDPQFLISFYEKMQSDKGSIPDRFSAQQFSDYHSELNMSSLELGDSALYFCASSYLSWATSTDTQYFGPGTRLTVL.